The next 3 T cell receptor beta chains were all read from a single sample in a study of gammadelta T cells during hepatitis C antiviral therapy. This sample's treatment: sofosbuvir plus ledipasvir, interferon-free. Amplicons covering TRG and TRD CDR3 used about 24-31 PCR cycles. cDNA synthesis used mRNA that was extracted from sorted cells. TCRdb passed the reads through MiXCR, listing each CDR3 protein once. The sample includes a few distinct CDR3 sequences. The sample consisted of gamma-delta T cells from peripheral blood, taken at week 48 follow-up after direct-acting antiviral therapy. Every receptor here comes from an adult with chronic hepatitis C.

A remark on this clonotype: The library was prepared for delta chains; this beta chain is a stray read, so its frequency means little. V is TRBV6-6 and J is TRBJ2-5; D is unresolved. This CDR3 region has 14 residues. The V end was cut by 0 bases, the J end by 1 base, with 6 bases between. Per the germline V gene, CDR1 is MNHNY and CDR2 is SVGAGI (reference sequence). CDR3 nucleotides: TGTGCCAGCAGTTACTCGATATTCCAAGAGACCCAGTACTTC. Translation: CASSYSIFQETQYF.

For this clonotype: Because this beta chain is a stray read in a library intended to capture delta chains, its abundance should not be given much weight. V and J are TRBV20-1 and TRBJ2-3; D is unresolved. This CDR3 is 12 amino acids long. The germline CDR1 and CDR2 sequences are DFQATT and SNEGSKA (reference sequence). V was clipped by 1 base and J by 6 bases, with 8 bases between them. CDR3 DNA: TGCAGTGCTAGAGGCGGTATCGATACGCAGTATTTT. Translation: CSARGGIDTQYF.

Note on this clonotype: This beta chain is off target for a library built for delta chains, so its abundance means little. V and J are TRBV2 and TRBJ2-5, with TRBD1 matching over 11 bases. The CDR3 spans 16 residues. V shed 2 bases, J shed 5 bases, and the junction held 7 bases outside the gene matches. Germline assignment: CDR1 SNHLY and CDR2 FYNNEI. CDR3 in DNA: TGTGCCAGCAGTGAAAATCGGGACAGGGGGACGGAGACCCAGTACTTC. Its translation is CASSENRDRGTETQYF. Variable domain in full (rest from reference TRBV2 and TRBJ2-5): EPEVTQTPSHQVTQMGQEVILRCVPISNHLYFYWYRQILGQKVEFLVSFYNNEISEKSEIFDDQFSVERPDGSNFTLKIRSTKLEDSAMYFCASSENRDRGTETQYFGPGTRLLVL.